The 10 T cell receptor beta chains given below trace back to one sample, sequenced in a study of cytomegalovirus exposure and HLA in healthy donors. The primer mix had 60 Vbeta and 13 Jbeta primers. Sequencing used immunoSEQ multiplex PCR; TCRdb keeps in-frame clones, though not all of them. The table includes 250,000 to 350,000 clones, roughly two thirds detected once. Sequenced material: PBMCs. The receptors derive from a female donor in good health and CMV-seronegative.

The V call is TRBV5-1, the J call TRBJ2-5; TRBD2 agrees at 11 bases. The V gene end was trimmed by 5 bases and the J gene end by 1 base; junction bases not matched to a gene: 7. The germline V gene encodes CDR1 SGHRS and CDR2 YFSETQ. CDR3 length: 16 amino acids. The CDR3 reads CASRSPTSGVQETQYF. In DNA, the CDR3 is TGCGCCAGCAGGTCTCCGACTAGCGGGGTCCAAGAGACCCAGTACTTC.

CDR3 DNA sequence: TGTGCCTCCCGGGACACAAATCAGCCCCAGCATTTT. It yields the protein CASRDTNQPQHF. V usage is TRBV10-3 and J usage is TRBJ1-5, with a tentative D call TRBD1 (6 bases). V was cut by 11 bases and J by 4 bases, with 12 bases left in between. The CDR3 spans 12 residues. CDR1 is ENHRY, CDR2 SYGVKD, per germline.

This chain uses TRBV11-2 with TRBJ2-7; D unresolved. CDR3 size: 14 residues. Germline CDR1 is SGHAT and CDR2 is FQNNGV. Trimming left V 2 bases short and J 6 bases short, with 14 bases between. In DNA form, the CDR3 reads TGTGCCAGCAGCTTAATCCAGTCACCTCGCGAGCAGTACTTC. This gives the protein CASSLIQSPREQYF.

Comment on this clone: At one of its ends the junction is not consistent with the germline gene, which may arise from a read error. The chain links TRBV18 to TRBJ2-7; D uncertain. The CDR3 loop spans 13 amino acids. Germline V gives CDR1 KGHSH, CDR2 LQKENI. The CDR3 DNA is TGTGCCAGCTCACCCGACATTTCCTACGGGCAGTACTTC. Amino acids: CASSPDISYGQYF.

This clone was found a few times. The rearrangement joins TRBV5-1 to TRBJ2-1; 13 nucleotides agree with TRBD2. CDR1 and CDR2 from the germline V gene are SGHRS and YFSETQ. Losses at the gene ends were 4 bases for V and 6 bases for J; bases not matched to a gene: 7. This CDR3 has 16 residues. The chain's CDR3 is CASSGGTSGIGNEQFF. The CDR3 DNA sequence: TGCGCCAGCAGCGGCGGGACTAGCGGGATAGGCAATGAGCAGTTCTTC. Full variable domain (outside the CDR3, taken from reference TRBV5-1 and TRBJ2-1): KAGVTQTPRYLIKTRGQQVTLSCSPISGHRSVSWYQQTPGQGLQFLFEYFSETQRNKGNFPGRFSGRQFSNSRSEMNVSTLELGDSALYLCASSGGTSGIGNEQFFGPGTRLTVL.

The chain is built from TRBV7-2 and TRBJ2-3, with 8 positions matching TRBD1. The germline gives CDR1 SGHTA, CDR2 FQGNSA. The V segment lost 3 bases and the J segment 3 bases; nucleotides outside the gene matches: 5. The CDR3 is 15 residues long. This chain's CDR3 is CASSFWTGRTDTQYF. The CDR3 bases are TGTGCCAGCAGCTTTTGGACAGGGCGAACAGATACGCAGTATTTT.

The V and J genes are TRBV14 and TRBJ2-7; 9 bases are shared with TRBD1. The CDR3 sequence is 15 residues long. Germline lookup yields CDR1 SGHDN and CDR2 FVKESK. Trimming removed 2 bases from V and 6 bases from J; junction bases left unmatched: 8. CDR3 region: CASSQPGQGLSEQYF. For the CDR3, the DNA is TGTGCCAGCAGCCAACCGGGACAGGGACTAAGCGAGCAGTACTTC. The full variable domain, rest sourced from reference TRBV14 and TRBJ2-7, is EAGVTQFPSHSVIEKGQTVTLRCDPISGHDNLYWYRRVMGKEIKFLLHFVKESKQDESGMPNNRFLAERTGGTYSTLKVQPAELEDSGVYFCASSQPGQGLSEQYFGPGTRLTVT.

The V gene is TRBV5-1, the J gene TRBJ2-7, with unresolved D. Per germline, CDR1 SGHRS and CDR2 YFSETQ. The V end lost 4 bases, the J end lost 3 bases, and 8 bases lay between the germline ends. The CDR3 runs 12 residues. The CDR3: CASSLSGYEQYF. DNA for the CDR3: TGCGCCAGCAGCCTCTCGGGCTACGAGCAGTACTTC.

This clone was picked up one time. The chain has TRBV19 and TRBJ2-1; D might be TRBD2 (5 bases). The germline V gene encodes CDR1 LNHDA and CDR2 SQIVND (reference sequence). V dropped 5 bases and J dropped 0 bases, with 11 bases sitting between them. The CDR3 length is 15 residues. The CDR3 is CASSPMGSSYNEQFF. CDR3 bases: TGTGCCAGTAGTCCTATGGGGAGCTCCTACAATGAGCAGTTCTTC.

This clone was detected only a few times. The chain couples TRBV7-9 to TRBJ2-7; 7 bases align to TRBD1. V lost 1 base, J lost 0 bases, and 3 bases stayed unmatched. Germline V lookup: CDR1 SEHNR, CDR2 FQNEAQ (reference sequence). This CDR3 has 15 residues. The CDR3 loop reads CASSLEPGGSYEQYF. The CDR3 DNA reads TGTGCCAGCAGCTTAGAACCAGGGGGCTCCTACGAGCAGTACTTC.